These 20 T cell receptor beta chains came from one sample sequenced in a study of cytomegalovirus exposure and HLA in healthy donors. With 60 Vbeta and 13 Jbeta primers, the PCR was carried out. Assay used: immunoSEQ multiplex PCR; TCRdb lists only in-frame clones, some missing. The table has approximately 210,000 clones, more than 70% seen once; the top ten hold 1.1%. Input material: PBMCs. The receptors were sampled from a woman aged 40 to 50 in good health and CMV-seronegative.

This rearrangement joins TRBV25-1 to TRBJ1-1, with a possible D match to TRBD1 (6 bases). V shed 2 bases and J shed 5 bases, with 12 bases lying between them. The CDR3 runs 14 residues. CDR1 and CDR2 (germline): MGHDK, SYGVNS. The CDR3 nucleotides are TGTGCCAGCAGTGAAGTAGACAGGCCAACTGAAGCTTTCTTT. It codes for CASSEVDRPTEAFF.

The chain joins TRBV2 to TRBJ2-3; 7 bases are shared with TRBD1. Unmatched junction bases numbered 2, after V lost 5 bases and J lost 0 bases. This CDR3 is 14 amino acids long. Germline CDR1 and CDR2: SNHLY and FYNNEI. CDR3 bases: TGTGCCAGCAGTTGGGGACAGAGCACAGATACGCAGTATTTT. Translation gives CASSWGQSTDTQYF.

The rearrangement joins TRBV6-6 to TRBJ2-7; 8 bases agree with TRBD2. CDR3 size: 12 residues. Germline-derived CDR1 and CDR2 are MNHNY and SVGAGI (reference sequence). V was pared by 6 bases and J by 7 bases, with 5 bases of the junction left unmatched. In nucleotides, the CDR3 is TGTGCCAGCAGGCGGGGGGAAGGGGAGCAGTACTTC. Translation: CASRRGEGEQYF.

The chain joins TRBV4-3 to TRBJ1-2, with a weak D call TRBD1 (5 bases). V gave up 2 bases and J gave up 5 bases, with 18 bases separating them. Per the germline V gene, CDR1 is LGHNA and CDR2 is YSLEER. The CDR3 extends over 16 amino acids. CDR3 in amino acids: CASSQTPSVRGYGYTF. For the CDR3, the DNA is TGCGCCAGCAGCCAAACCCCCAGCGTTAGGGGATATGGCTACACCTTC.

The rearrangement uses TRBV6-1 and TRBJ1-3; 10 bases are a match to TRBD1. With V trimmed by 6 bases and J by 4 bases, 6 bases remained unmatched. Per the germline V gene, CDR1 is MNHNS and CDR2 is SASEGT. The CDR3 runs 15 residues. In nucleotides, the CDR3 is TGTGCCAGCAGGGTTCGGGGACAGGGGGGAAACACCATATATTTT. Protein product: CASRVRGQGGNTIYF.

The chain links TRBV12-5 to TRBJ2-1, with 12 nucleotides matching TRBD2. The V segment lost 3 bases and the J segment 7 bases; nucleotides outside the gene matches: 4. Looked up from germline, CDR1 is LGHNT and CDR2 is FRNRAP. There are 15 residues in the CDR3. In nucleotides, the CDR3 is TGTGCTAGTGGTTTTATGACTAGCGGGGGTAATGAGCAGTTCTTC. The encoded protein is CASGFMTSGGNEQFF.

V gene TRBV4-1 combines with J gene TRBJ2-1; 8 bases fit TRBD1. Germline assignment: CDR1 MGHRA and CDR2 YSYEKL. The J segment lost 0 bases and the V segment lost 4 bases, leaving 8 bases of the junction unmatched. This CDR3 has 17 amino acids. The CDR3 sequence is CASSPMGQANSYNEQFF. CDR3 sequence (DNA): TGCGCCAGCAGCCCAATGGGACAGGCGAACTCCTACAATGAGCAGTTCTTC.

The chain links TRBV30 to TRBJ1-2, with 8 positions matching TRBD1. The ends lost 0 bases at V and 8 bases at J; junction bases unmatched: 5. Germline V gives CDR1 GTSNPN, CDR2 SVGIG (reference sequence). The CDR3 covers 13 residues. The chain's CDR3 is CAWSVQGDGGYTF. CDR3 DNA sequence: TGTGCCTGGAGTGTACAGGGGGACGGCGGCTACACCTTC.

The V gene is TRBV25-1, the J gene TRBJ1-2, with D unresolved. The V gene lost 2 bases and the J gene lost 4 bases, with 5 bases spanning the gap. Germline V gene sequence: CDR1 MGHDK, CDR2 SYGVNS. CDR3 size: 12 residues. The CDR3 is CASSEQSYGYTF. As DNA, the CDR3 is TGTGCCAGCAGTGAACAGTCCTATGGCTACACCTTC.

This chain joins TRBV30 and TRBJ1-6, with D possibly being TRBD1 (6 bases). The length of the CDR3 is 15 residues. The ends were cut back, 4 bases at V and 7 bases at J, with 17 bases in the middle. CDR1 is GTSNPN and CDR2 is SVGIG in the germline V gene (reference sequence). CDR3 in amino acids: CAWTVDRSNNSPLHF. Here the CDR3 DNA reads TGTGCCTGGACCGTAGACAGGTCCAACAATTCACCCCTCCACTTT.

The V call is TRBV7-2, the J call TRBJ2-2, with D maybe TRBD1 (5 bases). The ends were cut back, 1 base at V and 3 bases at J, with 12 bases in the middle. The CDR3 contains 16 residues. Germline values: CDR1 SGHTA, CDR2 FQGNSA. The CDR3 sequence: CASSLVFRADTGELFF. The CDR3 region has the DNA TGTGCCAGCAGCTTAGTTTTCAGGGCGGACACCGGGGAGCTGTTTTTT.

The chain has TRBV7-2 and TRBJ1-1; weak D call: TRBD1 (6 bases). Between the trimmed V and J ends, which lost 5 bases and 1 base, there was a span of 14 bases. The CDR3 has 15 residues. Germline CDR1 reads SGHTA; CDR2 reads FQGNSA. The chain's CDR3 is CASSLNPGQNTEAFF. The CDR3 nucleotides are TGTGCCAGCAGCCTGAACCCGGGACAGAACACTGAAGCTTTCTTT.

V and J are TRBV9 and TRBJ2-1, with unresolved D. CDR1 is SGDLS and CDR2 is YYNGEE in the germline V gene. The CDR3 extends over 15 amino acids. V was clipped by 2 bases and J by 5 bases, with 14 bases between them. The CDR3 sequence: CASSVGPTANNEQFF. CDR3 in DNA: TGTGCCAGCAGCGTTGGTCCCACTGCAAACAATGAGCAGTTCTTC.

Only a few counts were recorded for this clone. The chain couples TRBV6-6 to TRBJ1-6; 8 bases line up with TRBD1. V was pared by 6 bases and J by 8 bases, with 9 bases of the junction left unmatched. The CDR3 is made up of 15 amino acids. The germline V gene encodes CDR1 MNHNY and CDR2 SVGAGI (reference sequence). As DNA, the CDR3 is TGTGCCAGCAGGGACAGGGACGCGGGATATTCACCCCTCCACTTT. It translates to CASRDRDAGYSPLHF.

The chain has TRBV6-4 and TRBJ1-5; 7 bases match TRBD1. V gave up 2 bases and J gave up 2 bases; unmatched junction bases: 18. This CDR3 is 20 amino acids long. Germline loops: CDR1 MRHNA, CDR2 SNTAGT. The DNA of the CDR3 is TGTGCCAGCAGTGACAATGAAGCTTCGGGGACAGCCCAACGCAATCAGCCCCAGCATTTT. Translated, it gives CASSDNEASGTAQRNQPQHF.

The sample holds one count of this clone. This chain joins TRBV15 and TRBJ1-4; 8 bases map to TRBD1. After removal of 3 bases from V and 6 bases from J, the junction contained 6 bases not matched to a gene. CDR1 is LNHNV, CDR2 YYDKDF, per germline (reference sequence). CDR3 size: 15 residues. The CDR3: CATSREGQGYEKLFF. CDR3 in DNA: TGTGCCACCAGCAGGGAAGGACAGGGCTATGAAAAACTGTTTTTT.

CDR3 region: CASSIGISSNEKLFF. DNA of the CDR3: TGTGCCAGTAGTATCGGGATCAGTAGTAATGAAAAACTGTTTTTT. The rearrangement uses TRBV19 and TRBJ1-4; D unresolved. This CDR3 region has 15 residues. Germline V CDR1 and CDR2: LNHDA, SQIVND (reference sequence). V was pared by 3 bases and J by 4 bases, with 12 bases between.

The chain couples TRBV4-3 to TRBJ2-2, with 9 nucleotides matching TRBD1. The V gene's germline CDR1 is LGHNA and CDR2 YSLEER. This CDR3 is 17 amino acids long. J gave up 7 bases and V 4 bases, and 13 bases lay outside the gene matches. The CDR3 nucleotides are TGCGCCAGCAGCCCTTCCTCGGACAGGGGTTCCGGCGGGGAGCTGTTTTTT. Protein: CASSPSSDRGSGGELFF.

The rearrangement joins TRBV7-8 to TRBJ1-1; unclear D gene. CDR3 length: 12 amino acids. The ends were cut back, 4 bases at V and 10 bases at J, with 13 bases in the middle. Germline CDR1 and CDR2: SGHVS and FQNEAQ. This CDR3 is CASSSPRYAAFF. In DNA, the CDR3 is TGTGCCAGCAGCTCCCCCAGATACGCAGCTTTCTTT.

This chain uses TRBV13 with TRBJ2-4; TRBD2 matches at 12 bases. This CDR3 comprises 17 residues. Germline lookup yields CDR1 PRHDT and CDR2 FYEKMQ (reference sequence). V gave up 5 bases and J gave up 4 bases; unmatched junction bases: 9. The DNA for the CDR3 is TGTGCCAGCAGCCGTACCTACGGACTAGCGGGAAAAAACATTCAGTACTTC. Protein sequence: CASSRTYGLAGKNIQYF.